This passage covers 27 T cell receptor beta chains from one sample sequenced in a study of tumor-infiltrating lymphocytes in localized non-small cell lung cancer. Method: immunoSEQ multiplex PCR; TCRdb's copy keeps in-frame clones and lacks some. The data show approximately 15,000 clones, around 81% seen once. Sequences were obtained from uninvolved lung tissue not adjacent to the tumor. The receptors shown here come from a human donor with non-small cell lung cancer.

The chain is built from TRBV29-1 and TRBJ2-3; the D call may be TRBD1 or TRBD2 (6 bases each). This CDR3 has 14 residues. The V gene's germline CDR1 is SQVTM and CDR2 ANQGSEA. V was shortened by 7 bases and J by 2 bases, with 16 bases between the two germline ends. This CDR3 reads CSEGGGDPTDTQYF. DNA of the CDR3: TGCAGCGAGGGGGGCGGCGATCCCACAGATACGCAGTATTTT.

V gene TRBV5-1 combines with J gene TRBJ1-4, with D perhaps matching TRBD1 (5 bases). CDR1 and CDR2 from the germline V gene are SGHRS and YFSETQ. The CDR3 totals 15 residues. Trimming removed 4 bases from V and 3 bases from J, with 13 bases in between. Here the CDR3 reads CASSPQGPPNEKLFF. CDR3 bases: TGCGCCAGCAGCCCTCAGGGCCCTCCTAATGAAAAACTGTTTTTT.

The chain has TRBV10-1 and TRBJ2-3, with TRBD1 identical over 7 bases. V trimming: 6 bases; J trimming: 2 bases; junction bases outside the gene matches: 11. Germline V lookup: CDR1 WNHNN, CDR2 SYGVQD (reference sequence). The CDR3 length is 16 residues. This chain's CDR3 is CASSPTGQIATDTQYF. CDR3 coding DNA: TGCGCCAGCAGCCCAACGGGACAGATAGCCACAGATACGCAGTATTTT.

This clone was seen only once. The chain employs TRBV30 and TRBJ1-6, with D unclear. CDR3 size: 14 residues. Trimming took 2 bases from V and 3 from J, leaving 8 bases between them. CDR1 is GTSNPN and CDR2 is SVGIG in the germline V gene (reference sequence). The chain's CDR3 is CAWSLQVYNSPLHF. The DNA of the CDR3 is TGTGCCTGGAGTCTCCAGGTCTATAATTCACCCCTCCACTTT.

V and J are TRBV28 and TRBJ1-2; unclear D gene. The CDR3 spans 14 residues. CDR1 is MDHEN, CDR2 SYDVKM, per germline. V gave up 6 bases and J gave up 0 bases, with 11 bases separating them. In nucleotides, the CDR3 is TGTGCCAGCAGCTCAGGAGCACCTAACTATGGCTACACCTTC. It encodes CASSSGAPNYGYTF.

V and J are TRBV20-1 and TRBJ1-2; D may be TRBD1 (6 bases). Germline V gene lookup returns CDR1 DFQATT and CDR2 SNEGSKA (reference sequence). V shed 0 bases and J shed 10 bases, with 9 bases lying between them. The CDR3 is made up of 11 amino acids. The CDR3 loop reads CSARDRGHYTF. The DNA for the CDR3 is TGCAGTGCTAGAGATAGGGGACACTACACCTTC.

J is TRBJ1-4 and V is TRBV19; a possible D gene is TRBD1 (5 bases). Germline V lookup: CDR1 LNHDA, CDR2 SQIVND (reference sequence). CDR3 length: 14 amino acids. V was pared by 5 bases and J by 7 bases, with 14 bases between. CDR3 region: CASSATVRGEKLFF. The CDR3 nucleotides are TGTGCCAGTAGTGCGACAGTACGGGGTGAAAAACTGTTTTTT.

The chain uses TRBV7-6 and TRBJ1-4, with D uncertain. The CDR3 spans 16 residues. V lost 1 base to trimming and J lost 0 bases, with 9 bases between them. Germline assignment: CDR1 SGHVS and CDR2 FNYEAQ. DNA for the CDR3: TGTGCCAGCAGCTTAGAGCTCGGGGCAACTAATGAAAAACTGTTTTTT. It is translated as CASSLELGATNEKLFF.

The V call is TRBV7-9, the J call TRBJ2-3, with D hard to call. V lost 0 bases to trimming and J lost 4 bases, with 2 bases between them. This CDR3 has 12 residues. Germline V gives CDR1 SEHNR, CDR2 FQNEAQ (reference sequence). CDR3 amino acids: CASSLAADTQYF. CDR3 bases: TGTGCCAGCAGCTTAGCAGCAGATACGCAGTATTTT. The whole variable domain, filled in from reference TRBV7-9 and TRBJ2-3, reads DTGVSQNPRHKITKRGQNVTFRCDPISEHNRLYWYRQTLGQGPEFLTYFQNEAQLEKSRLLSDRFSAERPKGSFSTLEIQRTEQGDSAMYLCASSLAADTQYFGPGTRLTVL.

This clone appeared a single time. The V and J genes are TRBV20-1 and TRBJ2-5, with D uncertain. CDR1 is DFQATT and CDR2 is SNEGSKA in the germline V gene (reference sequence). CDR3 length: 11 residues. The V gene lost 2 bases and the J gene lost 2 bases, with 3 bases spanning the gap. The DNA for the CDR3 is TGCAGTGCTAGACATCAAGAGACCCAGTACTTC. It codes for CSARHQETQYF.

The chain joins TRBV4-2 to TRBJ1-1; a possible D gene is TRBD1 (6 bases). Trimming stripped 0 bases from V and 0 bases from J, with 11 bases between. CDR1 and CDR2 from the germline V gene are LGHNA and YNFKEQ. The CDR3 consists of 16 residues. CDR3 amino acids: CASSQDYTGLNTEAFF. The CDR3 region has the DNA TGTGCCAGCAGCCAAGATTATACAGGGTTGAACACTGAAGCTTTCTTT.

The chain employs TRBV5-5 and TRBJ2-7, with D perhaps TRBD1 (7 bases). The CDR3 is made up of 16 amino acids. V was trimmed by 0 bases and J by 2 bases, leaving 15 bases between them. Germline-derived CDR1 and CDR2 are SGHKS and YYEKEE (reference sequence). The CDR3 region is CASSLGSAGGTYEQYF. The CDR3 DNA reads as TGTGCCAGCAGCTTGGGTAGTGCAGGGGGGACCTACGAGCAGTACTTC.

CDR3 amino acids: CASSVDPTGGASYEQYF. Here the CDR3 DNA reads TGTGCCAGCAGCGTAGACCCCACAGGGGGCGCTTCCTACGAGCAGTACTTC. The chain combines TRBV9 with TRBJ2-7, with 9 bases identical to TRBD1. The CDR3 length is 17 residues. The V gene end was trimmed by 0 bases and the J gene end by 1 base; junction bases not matched to a gene: 8. Germline V gene data show CDR1 as SGDLS and CDR2 as YYNGEE.

The chain links TRBV2 to TRBJ2-5; 8 nucleotides agree with TRBD1. The CDR3 extends over 13 amino acids. With 7 bases clipped from V and 7 bases from J, the junction kept 8 bases outside the gene matches. Germline values: CDR1 SNHLY, CDR2 FYNNEI. The DNA for the CDR3 is TGTGCCAGCACGGGACTCACAGGGGGGACCCAGTACTTC. Amino acids: CASTGLTGGTQYF.

V is TRBV4-2 and J is TRBJ2-1; 7 bases align to TRBD2. Unmatched junction bases numbered 5, after V lost 0 bases and J lost 9 bases. CDR3 length: 14 residues. Looked up from germline, CDR1 is LGHNA and CDR2 is YNFKEQ. CDR3 bases: TGTGCCAGCAGCCAAGAGGGAGGGGAGCCTGAGCAGTTCTTC. Residues: CASSQEGGEPEQFF.

CDR3 protein: CASSLWTAMTEAFF. The CDR3 DNA sequence: TGTGCCAGCAGCCTATGGACAGCTATGACTGAAGCTTTCTTT. This chain connects TRBV5-5 to TRBJ1-1; TRBD1 might be the D (6 bases). V lost 4 bases and J lost 5, with 15 bases in between. CDR1 SGHKS and CDR2 YYEKEE come from the germline V gene (reference sequence). The CDR3 is 14 residues long.

There are a few counts of this clone. J is TRBJ2-5 and V is TRBV29-1, with unresolved D. V was trimmed by 4 bases and J by 1 base, leaving 10 bases between them. Germline assignment: CDR1 SQVTM and CDR2 ANQGSEA. CDR3 length: 13 residues. CDR3 DNA: TGCAGCGTTGGGCGCAGTCCCCAAGAGACCCAGTACTTC. Translated: CSVGRSPQETQYF.

The genes are TRBV5-1 and TRBJ2-7; 9 nucleotides line up with TRBD1. Germline CDR1 is SGHRS and CDR2 is YFSETQ. The CDR3 sequence is 16 residues long. The V gene end was trimmed by 0 bases and the J gene end by 5 bases; junction bases not matched to a gene: 9. The CDR3 region is CASSLVPGTGFNEQYF. The CDR3 DNA is TGCGCCAGCAGCTTGGTTCCGGGGACAGGGTTCAACGAGCAGTACTTC.

The chain uses TRBV6-1 and TRBJ2-6, with 7 bases identical to TRBD1. This CDR3 comprises 16 residues. Germline CDR1 and CDR2: MNHNS and SASEGT. The V segment lost 6 bases and the J segment 3 bases; nucleotides outside the gene matches: 8. The CDR3 coding sequence is TGTGCCAGCAGAGAATATGGGACAGTTGGGGCCAACGTCCTGACTTTC. Protein sequence: CASREYGTVGANVLTF.

The genes are TRBV28 and TRBJ2-1; a possible D gene is TRBD1 (6 bases). V lost 5 bases to trimming and J lost 10 bases, with 12 bases between them. The CDR3 spans 12 residues. CDR1 and CDR2 from the germline V gene are MDHEN and SYDVKM. This CDR3 is CASSITGNEQFF. The CDR3 DNA reads TGTGCCAGCAGTATAACAGGGAACGAGCAGTTCTTC.

J is TRBJ1-1 and V is TRBV2, with 8 nucleotides matching TRBD1. CDR3 length equals 14 residues. Germline V lookup: CDR1 SNHLY, CDR2 FYNNEI. Unmatched junction bases numbered 2, after V lost 2 bases and J lost 3 bases. CDR3 sequence reads: CASSENRGYTEAFF. The CDR3, as DNA: TGTGCCAGCAGTGAAAACAGGGGGTACACTGAAGCTTTCTTT.

This rearrangement joins TRBV6-1 to TRBJ2-3, with 7 nucleotides matching TRBD1. Unmatched junction bases numbered 16, after V lost 0 bases and J lost 4 bases. The CDR3 totals 19 residues. Germline assignment: CDR1 MNHNS and CDR2 SASEGT. This CDR3 reads CASSEAGRFWGQNPDTQYF. CDR3 sequence (DNA): TGTGCCAGCAGTGAAGCGGGTCGTTTTTGGGGACAGAACCCAGATACGCAGTATTTT.

The J gene is TRBJ2-7, the V gene TRBV7-2; D is ambiguous. This CDR3 is 13 amino acids long. Per the germline V gene, CDR1 is SGHTA and CDR2 is FQGNSA. V was clipped by 5 bases and J by 5 bases, with 13 bases between them. The chain's CDR3 is CASSQVIPDEQYF. The CDR3 DNA reads as TGTGCCAGCAGCCAGGTCATTCCGGACGAGCAGTACTTC.

The table lists this clone with a count of one. V and J are TRBV7-8 and TRBJ1-5; weak D call: TRBD1 (5 bases). CDR1 and CDR2 from the germline V gene are SGHVS and FQNEAQ. CDR3 length: 17 residues. With 3 bases removed from V and 5 bases from J, the gap between germline ends came to 20 bases. The CDR3, as DNA: TGTGCCAGCAGCTTGGGACTATCCCCCGGCGATGATCAGCCCCAGCATTTT. It translates to CASSLGLSPGDDQPQHF.

The chain recombines TRBV10-2 with TRBJ2-5, with 7 bases that match TRBD1. With V trimmed by 5 bases and J by 2 bases, 11 bases remained unmatched. Germline CDR1 is WSHSY and CDR2 is SAAADI. This CDR3 has 16 residues. The CDR3 sequence is CASSPTGESYQETQYF. In nucleotides, the CDR3 is TGCGCCAGCAGTCCAACAGGGGAGAGTTATCAAGAGACCCAGTACTTC.

This chain connects TRBV25-1 to TRBJ2-3; D is undetermined. With 3 bases removed from V and 1 base from J, the gap between germline ends came to 5 bases. Germline CDR1 and CDR2: MGHDK and SYGVNS. The CDR3 runs 13 residues. In DNA form, the CDR3 reads TGTGCCAGCAGTGATGGGGGCACAGATACGCAGTATTTT. Translation: CASSDGGTDTQYF. The full variable domain, with the rest looked up from reference TRBV25-1 and TRBJ2-3, is EADIYQTPRYLVIGTGKKITLECSQTMGHDKMYWYQQDPGMELHLIHYSYGVNSTEKGDLSSESTVSRIRTEHFPLTLESARPSHTSQYLCASSDGGTDTQYFGPGTRLTVL.

This clone was picked up one time. The chain combines TRBV6-1 with TRBJ2-1; 9 nucleotides line up with TRBD2. This CDR3 is 16 amino acids long. The V segment lost 2 bases and the J segment 5 bases; nucleotides outside the gene matches: 7. Germline-derived CDR1 and CDR2 are MNHNS and SASEGT. CDR3 residues: CASSEMVVAGDNEQFF. In DNA, the CDR3 is TGTGCCAGCAGTGAAATGGTAGTAGCGGGAGACAATGAGCAGTTCTTC.